Listed here are 21 T cell receptor beta chains from one sample, sequenced in a study of T cell responses to AZD1222 COVID-19 vaccine (dated by TCRdb to about 2021). Receptor amplification or capture employed the immunoSEQ multiplex PCR assay. TCRdb limited this immuneACCESS table to in-frame rearrangements with V and J called. A share of clones is missing; checked studies link under half to unresolved V genes, and the rest is unexplained. Within this sample are 150,000 to 200,000 clones, with roughly nine tenths of them counted one time only. The top ten clones comprise about 6.9% of the sample. In light of the paper, this sample's time point label describes: baseline before first vaccination. Sequences were derived from peripheral blood, sampled on day 0 of AZD1222 vaccination. Source of these receptors: an adult in good health.

This chain uses TRBV12-3 or TRBV12-4 with TRBJ1-2, with D unresolved. The CDR3 is 11 residues long. With 7 bases removed from V and 7 bases from J, the gap between germline ends came to 10 bases. CDR3 protein: CASTQGFGYTF. As DNA, the CDR3 is TGTGCCAGCACCCAAGGGTTTGGCTACACCTTC.

This clone was detected a few times. This chain joins TRBV6-4 and TRBJ2-1; 9 bases align to TRBD1. The ends lost 3 bases at V and 0 bases at J; junction bases unmatched: 0. Per the germline V gene, CDR1 is MRHNA and CDR2 is SNTAGT. This CDR3 comprises 15 residues. CDR3 in DNA: TGTGCCAGCAGTGAGACAGGGGGCTCCTACAATGAGCAGTTCTTC. This gives the protein CASSETGGSYNEQFF.

As to this clone: One junction end disagrees with the germline gene, perhaps due to a read error. The gene calls are TRBV6-4 and TRBJ2-2, with 10 bases lining up with TRBD1. Germline V gene lookup returns CDR1 MRHNA and CDR2 SNTAGT. The CDR3 has 14 amino acids. CDR3: CASGDRGHTGELFF. CDR3 nucleotides: TGTGCCAGCGGTGACAGGGGGCACACCGGGGAGCTGTTTTTT.

The CDR3: CASSLGGFGVFGNTIYF. CDR3 DNA sequence: TGTGCCAGCAGCTTAGGGGGCTTCGGGGTCTTCGGAAACACCATATATTTT. The chain is built from TRBV7-2 and TRBJ1-3, with a possible D match to TRBD1 (5 bases). The CDR3 contains 17 residues. Germline loops: CDR1 SGHTA, CDR2 FQGNSA. The germline V and J ends were trimmed by 1 base and 4 bases, with 17 bases remaining between them.

The chain carries TRBV6-5 and TRBJ1-6; no clear D gene. The CDR3 consists of 14 residues. V lost 5 bases to trimming and J lost 5 bases, with 10 bases between them. CDR1 and CDR2 (germline): MNHEY, SVGAGI. CDR3 in DNA: TGTGCCAGCAGTAACCGGGCAAATAATTCACCCCTCCACTTT. This sequence encodes CASSNRANNSPLHF.

The genes are TRBV4-2 and TRBJ1-6, with D tentatively TRBD1 (5 bases). The CDR3 totals 16 residues. The V end lost 0 bases, the J end lost 9 bases, and 15 bases lay between the germline ends. Germline loops: CDR1 LGHNA, CDR2 YNFKEQ. In DNA, the CDR3 is TGTGCCAGCAGCCAAGATCGGTCAGGGCTGGGTTCACCCCTCCACTTT. Translating gives CASSQDRSGLGSPLHF.

This clone was recorded only once. This chain uses TRBV20-1 with TRBJ2-1; no clear D. Germline assignment: CDR1 DFQATT and CDR2 SNEGSKA (reference sequence). The CDR3 loop spans 11 amino acids. Trimming removed 3 bases from V and 9 bases from J, with 9 bases in between. CDR3 nucleotide sequence: TGCAGTGCTAGCCCAGTTGGTGAGCAGTTCTTC. This codes for CSASPVGEQFF.

The genes are TRBV27 and TRBJ1-3; the match to TRBD1 covers 7 bases. The CDR3 is 15 amino acids. Germline values: CDR1 MNHEY, CDR2 SMNVEV (reference sequence). V lost 6 bases and J lost 3; bases outside the gene matches: 8. The CDR3 reads CASRLTGAVGNTIYF. The CDR3 nucleotides are TGTGCCAGCAGACTAACAGGGGCGGTTGGAAACACCATATATTTT.

V and J are TRBV15 and TRBJ2-3, with 12 bases identical to TRBD2. From germline, CDR1 is LNHNV and CDR2 YYDKDF (reference sequence). With V trimmed by 2 bases and J by 7 bases, 7 bases remained unmatched. CDR3 length: 16 residues. This CDR3 reads CATSRLAGGITNTQYF. CDR3 DNA: TGTGCCACCAGCAGACTAGCGGGGGGGATAACGAATACGCAGTATTTT.

CDR3 in DNA: TGCGCCAGCAGCCAAGATTCGAGGGGGCGAGGCTACACCTTC. Amino acids: CASSQDSRGRGYTF. J is TRBJ1-2 and V is TRBV4-3, with 7 bases lining up with TRBD1. The CDR3 has 14 amino acids. Trimming took 0 bases from V and 8 from J; bases not matched to a gene: 6. CDR1 and CDR2 (germline): LGHNA, YSLEER.

This chain links TRBV7-8 with TRBJ1-1; a weak D match, TRBD1 (6 bases). Per the germline V gene, CDR1 is SGHVS and CDR2 is FQNEAQ. The CDR3 is 14 residues long. V lost 1 base to trimming and J lost 1 base, with 7 bases between them. In DNA form, the CDR3 reads TGTGCCAGCAGCTTAGTGACAGGGAACACTGAAGCTTTCTTT. Translation gives CASSLVTGNTEAFF.

The chain couples TRBV4-2 to TRBJ2-3, with D unclear. The CDR3 is 14 residues long. V shed 1 base and J shed 4 bases, with 9 bases lying between them. Germline CDR1 reads LGHNA; CDR2 reads YNFKEQ. CDR3 nucleotide sequence: TGTGCCAGCAGCCAAGGGCTAGATGCAGATACGCAGTATTTT. It translates to CASSQGLDADTQYF.

The V call is TRBV13, the J call TRBJ1-2; D is undetermined. The germline V gene has CDR1 PRHDT and CDR2 FYEKMQ (reference sequence). V was shortened by 0 bases and J by 4 bases, with 12 bases between the two germline ends. The CDR3 runs to 15 residues. Here the CDR3 DNA reads TGTGCCAGCAGCTTAGGCGCCGCAGGCCCCTATGGCTACACCTTC. Translated, it gives CASSLGAAGPYGYTF.

The chain joins TRBV28 to TRBJ1-5, with 7 bases lining up with TRBD1. Trimming took 5 bases from V and 2 from J; bases not matched to a gene: 6. This CDR3 spans 15 amino acids. Germline V gives CDR1 MDHEN, CDR2 SYDVKM. The CDR3: CASSDTGVGNQPQHF. DNA for the CDR3: TGTGCCAGCAGTGATACAGGGGTCGGCAATCAGCCCCAGCATTTT.

The genes are TRBV3-1 (or the pseudogene TRBV3-2) and TRBJ1-1, with D unresolved. From germline, CDR1 is LGHDT and CDR2 YNNKEL (reference sequence). V was pared by 2 bases and J by 0 bases, with 7 bases between. The CDR3 covers 14 residues. CDR3 nucleotides: TGTGCCAGCAGCCAACGCCAGATGAACACTGAAGCTTTCTTT. Its protein is CASSQRQMNTEAFF.

V is TRBV4-3 and J is TRBJ2-3; D is unclear. The CDR3 runs to 19 residues. Germline V CDR1 and CDR2: LGHNA, YSLEER. The V end was cut by 3 bases, the J end by 0 bases, with 22 bases between. This chain's CDR3 is CASSQVYGSLATSTDTQYF. CDR3 bases: TGCGCCAGCAGCCAGGTTTATGGAAGCTTGGCCACTAGCACAGATACGCAGTATTTT.

The chain joins TRBV28 to TRBJ2-7; 9 positions agree with TRBD1. Per the germline V gene, CDR1 is MDHEN and CDR2 is SYDVKM. With 2 bases clipped from V and 2 bases from J, the junction kept 7 bases outside the gene matches. This CDR3 is built from 16 residues. This chain's CDR3 is CASSLPPGTGPYEQYF. DNA for the CDR3: TGTGCCAGCAGTTTACCCCCCGGGACAGGGCCCTACGAGCAGTACTTC.

The rearrangement links TRBV6-1 to TRBJ1-3; no reliable D call. Per germline, CDR1 MNHNS and CDR2 SASEGT. Trimming cost V 1 base and J 0 bases, with 10 bases left between them. The CDR3 spans 16 residues. CDR3 nucleotides: TGTGCCAGCAGTGAAGTCTCGAGTTACTCTGGAAACACCATATATTTT. Amino acids: CASSEVSSYSGNTIYF.

This clone was observed a few times. V usage is TRBV19 and J usage is TRBJ1-4, with a possible D match to TRBD1 (6 bases). CDR1 is LNHDA and CDR2 is SQIVND in the germline V gene (reference sequence). The CDR3 is 15 amino acids. Trimming removed 6 bases from V and 5 bases from J, with 16 bases in between. CDR3 sequence: CASSPGGQFNEKLFF. The CDR3 DNA sequence: TGTGCCAGTAGCCCGGGGGGGCAGTTCAATGAAAAACTGTTTTTT.

This rearrangement joins TRBV15 to TRBJ2-1; D may correspond to TRBD1 or TRBD2 (5 bases each). This CDR3 is built from 16 residues. Germline assignment: CDR1 LNHNV and CDR2 YYDKDF (reference sequence). Trimming took 1 base from V and 3 from J, leaving 13 bases between them. CDR3 in amino acids: CATSRGGGLNYNEQFF. The DNA for the CDR3 is TGTGCCACCAGCAGAGGTGGGGGTCTTAACTACAATGAGCAGTTCTTC.

This chain connects TRBV6-5 to TRBJ2-7, with 12 nucleotides matching TRBD2. CDR1 and CDR2 from the germline V gene are MNHEY and SVGAGI. This CDR3 has 14 amino acids. Trimming cost V 6 bases and J 3 bases; bases outside gene matches: 3. The CDR3 reads CASSGTSGHYEQYF. As DNA, the CDR3 is TGTGCCAGCAGCGGGACTAGCGGGCACTACGAGCAGTACTTC.